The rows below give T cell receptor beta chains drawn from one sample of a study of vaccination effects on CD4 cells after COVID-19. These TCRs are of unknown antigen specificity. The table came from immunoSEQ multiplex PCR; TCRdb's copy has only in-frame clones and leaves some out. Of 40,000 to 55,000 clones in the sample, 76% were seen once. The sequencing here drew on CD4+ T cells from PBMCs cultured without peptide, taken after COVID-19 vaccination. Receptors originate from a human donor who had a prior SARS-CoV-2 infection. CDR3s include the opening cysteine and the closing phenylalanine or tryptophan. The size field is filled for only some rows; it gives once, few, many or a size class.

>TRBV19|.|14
CASSPGHSFETQYF
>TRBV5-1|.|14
CASSSGTPSSGYTF
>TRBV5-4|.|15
CASSLVGGYQETQYF
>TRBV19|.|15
CATSGTSGRTDTQYF
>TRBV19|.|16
CASRNPGQGATDTQYF
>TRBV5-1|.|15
CASSNGPSTNEKLFF
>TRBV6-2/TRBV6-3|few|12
CASSYVRYEQYF
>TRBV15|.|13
CATSRDTRSTYHF
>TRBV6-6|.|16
CASSWGAGGITDTQYF
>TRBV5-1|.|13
CASSLPGGETQYF
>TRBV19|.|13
CASRDRGDTEAFF
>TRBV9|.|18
CASSLTPGLAASTDTQYF
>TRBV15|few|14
CATSRGDREETQYF
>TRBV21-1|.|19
CASSTSSGGLLGRSYEQYF
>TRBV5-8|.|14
CASSTIGPGRLKFF
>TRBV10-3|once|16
CAISEGLAGATDTQYF
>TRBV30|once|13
CAWNRDSNQPQHF
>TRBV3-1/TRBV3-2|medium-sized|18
CASSQVAGAPSGANVLTF
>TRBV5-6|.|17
CASSSLRTGGTDTEAFF
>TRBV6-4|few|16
CASSESKLVTGNTIYF
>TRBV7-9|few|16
CASSSAAQVFYNEQFF
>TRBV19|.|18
CASSISGTSGSSYYEQYF
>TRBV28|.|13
CASQPPGNSPLHF
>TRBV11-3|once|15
CASSLGPQSSDTQYF
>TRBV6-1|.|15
CASSEEGQPSYEQYF
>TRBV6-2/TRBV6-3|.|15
CASSKGGGNGYEQYF
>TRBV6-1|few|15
CASSERQGSNYGYTF
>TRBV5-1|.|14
CASSLVLATDTQYF
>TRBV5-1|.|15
CASSLGQGANTEAFF
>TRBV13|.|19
CASSPPALYRAGVFYGYTF
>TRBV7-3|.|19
CASSLFSSGGPASTDTQYF
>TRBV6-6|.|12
CASSYAKETQYF
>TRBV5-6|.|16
CASSLVRRDREDPQYF
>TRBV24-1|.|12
CATSDYTGELFF
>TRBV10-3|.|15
CAIKKAGGPADTQYF
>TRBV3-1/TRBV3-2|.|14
CASSQSGNGAEQYF
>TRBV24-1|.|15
CATSDQLAGKYEQFF
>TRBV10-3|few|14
CAIRPGTGTHEQYF
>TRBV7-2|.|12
CASSLASGEQYF
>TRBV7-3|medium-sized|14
CASSPTGLQETQYF
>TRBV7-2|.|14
CASSPSGRTDTQYF
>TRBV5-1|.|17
CASSLAESGASSYEQYF
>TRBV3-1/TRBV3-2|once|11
CASSQAGKLFF
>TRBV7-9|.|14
CASREDREAGEQYF
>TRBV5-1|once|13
CASSLEGRYGYTF